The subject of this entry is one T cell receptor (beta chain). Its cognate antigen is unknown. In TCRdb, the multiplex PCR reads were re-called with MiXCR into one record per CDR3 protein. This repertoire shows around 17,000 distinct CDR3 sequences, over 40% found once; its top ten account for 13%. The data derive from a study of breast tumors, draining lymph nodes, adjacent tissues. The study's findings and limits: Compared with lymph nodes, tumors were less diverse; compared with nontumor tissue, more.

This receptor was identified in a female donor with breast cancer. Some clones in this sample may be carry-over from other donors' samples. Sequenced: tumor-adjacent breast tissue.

The DNA for the CDR3 is TGTGCCAGCAGCTTGGATCGGACAGGGGGCGGAAACACCATATATTTT. Encoded protein: CASSLDRTGGGNTIYF. The chain has TRBV7-2 and TRBJ1-3, with 11 bases that match TRBD1. Germline values: CDR1 SGHTA, CDR2 FQGNSA. This CDR3 spans 16 amino acids. Unmatched junction bases numbered 5, after V lost 3 bases and J lost 4 bases.